This T cell receptor beta chain was identified in a study of early T cells in non-severe SARS-CoV-2 infection. About the study: Sequencing input comprised bulk RNA from unsorted whole blood; chain pairing was not available. Study results and limitations: Private and CD4 specificities were missed by VDJdb matching, skewed to anti-spike CD8.

This clonotype was seen more than once but under ten times. Its antigen is not identified. Unique molecular identifiers were added to individual cDNA molecules. TCRdb recomputed calls from the 5' RACE reads with MiXCR, one row per CDR3 protein. Here the sample spans about 70,000 distinct CDR3 sequences, more than 12% being singletons. Unmatched junction bases numbered 6, after V lost 5 bases and J lost 5 bases. The CDR3 is 15 amino acids. From germline, CDR1 is SGHVS and CDR2 FNYEAQ. The sequencing used whole blood, collected at baseline. This chain uses TRBV7-6 with TRBJ2-2; TRBD1 matches 9 bases. This sequence was found in an adult who was a healthcare worker with PCR-confirmed SARS-CoV-2 infection or an uninfected control (not recorded which). Here the CDR3 reads CASSLGTGQTGELFF. CDR3 DNA sequence: TGTGCCAGCAGCCTCGGGACAGGGCAAACCGGGGAGCTGTTTTTT.